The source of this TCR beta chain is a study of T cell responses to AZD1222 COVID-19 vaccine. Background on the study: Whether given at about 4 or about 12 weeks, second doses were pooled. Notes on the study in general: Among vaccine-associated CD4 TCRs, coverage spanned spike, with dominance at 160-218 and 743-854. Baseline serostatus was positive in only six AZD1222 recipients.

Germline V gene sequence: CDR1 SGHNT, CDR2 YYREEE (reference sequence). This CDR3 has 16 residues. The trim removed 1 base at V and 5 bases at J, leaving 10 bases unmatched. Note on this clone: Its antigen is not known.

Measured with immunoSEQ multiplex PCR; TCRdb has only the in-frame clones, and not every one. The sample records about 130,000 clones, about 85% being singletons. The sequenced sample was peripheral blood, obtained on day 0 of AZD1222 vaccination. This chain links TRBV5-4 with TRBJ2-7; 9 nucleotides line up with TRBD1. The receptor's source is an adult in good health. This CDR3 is CASSLFPGTGPNEQYF. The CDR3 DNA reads TGTGCCAGCAGCTTGTTTCCCGGGACAGGGCCCAACGAGCAGTACTTC.